The source of this T cell receptor beta chain is a study of regulatory dendritic cells for organ transplantation. Notes on the study in general: Naive T cells showed high diversity, memory cells less, memory CD8+ least.

Clones were sequenced by immunoSEQ multiplex PCR, and TCRdb holds only the in-frame ones, with some missing. In the table there are roughly 5,700 clones, roughly 61% of which are singletons. Naive CD45RA+ and memory CD45RO+ CD4+ or CD8+ T cells were FACS-sorted. This clone came up a few times. No antigen is known for it. Sequenced input: memory CD8+ T cells from blood. As for subset: CD45RO+ memory T cells. This TCR came from a human donor in good health.

The CDR3 sequence: CASSYLKGAWNQPQHF. CDR3 bases: TGTGCCAGCAGTTACTTAAAGGGGGCTTGGAATCAGCCCCAGCATTTT. The chain carries TRBV6-6 and TRBJ1-5; 7 bases are shared with TRBD1. The CDR3 sequence is 16 residues long. Germline V lookup: CDR1 MNHNY, CDR2 SVGAGI (reference sequence). V shed 1 base, J shed 4 bases, and the junction held 7 bases outside the gene matches.